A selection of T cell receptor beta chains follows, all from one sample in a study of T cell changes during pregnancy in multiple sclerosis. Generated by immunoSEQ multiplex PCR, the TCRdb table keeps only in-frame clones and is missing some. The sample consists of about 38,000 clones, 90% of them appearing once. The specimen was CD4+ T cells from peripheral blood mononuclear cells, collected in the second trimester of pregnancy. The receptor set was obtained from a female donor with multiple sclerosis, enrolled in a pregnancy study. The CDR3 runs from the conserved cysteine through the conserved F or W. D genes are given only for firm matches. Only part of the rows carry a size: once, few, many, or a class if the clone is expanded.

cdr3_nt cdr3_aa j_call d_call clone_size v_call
TGTGCCAGCAGGGGGGACAGGGACACCGGGGAGCTGTTTTTT CASRGDRDTGELFF TRBJ2-2 TRBD1 - TRBV27
TGTGCCAGCAATTCGGGGTATATGAACACTGAAGCTTTCTTT CASNSGYMNTEAFF TRBJ1-1 - - TRBV6-5
TGTGCCAGCAGCTTAGATCTGCGCCTTATGAACACTGAAGCTTTCTTT CASSLDLRLMNTEAFF TRBJ1-1 - - TRBV11-3
TGTGCCACCAGCAGGTTTGGACAGCCACTAAACGAGCAGTACTTC CATSRFGQPLNEQYF TRBJ2-7 - - TRBV15
TGCAGCGTTGAAGAAAGGAGGTTGAACACTGAAGCTTTCTTT CSVEERRLNTEAFF TRBJ1-1 - once TRBV29-1
TGTGCCAGCAGCTTAACAATCGGCAGGAAGGGGAATGAGCAGTTCTTC CASSLTIGRKGNEQFF TRBJ2-1 - - TRBV7-3
TGTGCCAGCAGCTTTAGGACAGGCACAGATACGCAGTATTTT CASSFRTGTDTQYF TRBJ2-3 - - TRBV27
TGTGCCAGTAGGGGGGACAGGGGGCTTTACAATGAGCAGTTCTTC CASRGDRGLYNEQFF TRBJ2-1 TRBD1 - TRBV19
TGCGCCAGCAGCCTATGGGGGGGGGCCGGCGCCGGCACTAATGAAAAACTGTTTTTT CASSLWGGAGAGTNEKLFF TRBJ1-4 - - TRBV5-1
TGCGCCAGCAGCTTGGGCGGGGTAAAGTACTTC CASSLGGVKYF TRBJ2-7 - - TRBV5-1
TGTGCCAGCAGCATAAGACAGAATGAAAAACTGTTTTTT CASSIRQNEKLFF TRBJ1-4 - - TRBV11-3
TGTGCCAGCAGCTTGGTTGCAGGGGGTCACGAGCAGTACTTC CASSLVAGGHEQYF TRBJ2-7 TRBD1 - TRBV5-6